These 10 T cell receptor beta chains originate from one sample sequenced in a study of shared clonotypes between healthy human individuals. Profiling relied on immunoSEQ multiplex PCR, and the TCRdb table lists in-frame clones only, not all of them. The profile covers 2 million to 2.5 million clones, with over 85% appearing a single time and around 0.37% taken by the ten largest. The sequenced sample was naive CD4+ T cells from PBMCs. Subset given: CD45RA+ positively selected. The receptor set was obtained from a man aged 18-30 years in good health. Some clones in this sample may be carry-over from other donors' samples.

This clone has just one count. J is TRBJ2-5 and V is TRBV5-4, with D perhaps TRBD2 (5 bases). The germline gives CDR1 SGHNT, CDR2 YYREEE (reference sequence). Trimming cost V 0 bases and J 3 bases, with 9 bases left between them. This CDR3 is 14 amino acids long. Here the CDR3 reads CASSLEWEKETQYF. As DNA, the CDR3 is TGTGCCAGCAGCTTGGAGTGGGAGAAAGAGACCCAGTACTTC.

The chain joins TRBV19 to TRBJ2-1; D might be TRBD2 (6 bases). CDR1 and CDR2 (germline): LNHDA, SQIVND (reference sequence). CDR3 length equals 15 residues. Trimming left V 4 bases short and J 5 bases short, with 15 bases between. The CDR3 DNA sequence: TGTGCCAGTAGTACCCCCGGACTACCTAACAATGAGCAGTTCTTC. It yields the protein CASSTPGLPNNEQFF.

The chain has TRBV4-1 and TRBJ2-7; 9 bases fit TRBD2. With 4 bases clipped from V and 2 bases from J, the junction kept 9 bases outside the gene matches. CDR1 is MGHRA and CDR2 is YSYEKL in the germline V gene. The CDR3 covers 16 residues. CDR3 bases: TGCGCCAGCAGCCCCCCAGCTAGCGGGGTTGCCTACGAGCAGTACTTC. Its translation is CASSPPASGVAYEQYF.

This chain links TRBV7-3 with TRBJ1-1; possibly TRBD1 for D (5 bases). CDR3 length equals 15 residues. Trimming removed 0 bases from V and 4 bases from J, with 12 bases in between. Germline-derived CDR1 and CDR2 are SGHTA and FQGTGA. This CDR3 is CASSLTGGAGTEAFF. CDR3 sequence (DNA): TGTGCCAGCAGCTTAACGGGCGGGGCAGGCACTGAAGCTTTCTTT.

The rearrangement links TRBV7-2 to TRBJ2-5; D uncertain. The V gene's germline CDR1 is SGHTA and CDR2 FQGNSA. CDR3 length: 14 residues. V was shortened by 4 bases and J by 2 bases, with 11 bases between the two germline ends. This chain's CDR3 is CASSSRLSQETQYF. The CDR3 DNA reads TGTGCCAGCAGCTCCCGACTCTCACAAGAGACCCAGTACTTC.

J is TRBJ2-5 and V is TRBV6-6, with D perhaps TRBD1 (5 bases). The ends were cut back, 5 bases at V and 4 bases at J, with 17 bases in the middle. The CDR3 length is 15 residues. Per germline, CDR1 MNHNY and CDR2 SVGAGI (reference sequence). Here the CDR3 reads CASSRPQGSAETQYF. The CDR3 DNA is TGTGCCAGCAGTCGACCCCAGGGATCAGCAGAGACCCAGTACTTC.

The rearrangement joins TRBV28 to TRBJ2-1; D is ambiguous. V shed 2 bases and J shed 11 bases, with 7 bases lying between them. Per the germline V gene, CDR1 is MDHEN and CDR2 is SYDVKM. The CDR3 covers 11 residues. CDR3 in DNA: TGTGCCAGCAGTTTAGGCCATAAGCAGTTCTTC. It translates to CASSLGHKQFF.

V gene TRBV7-6 combines with J gene TRBJ2-7; possibly TRBD1 for D (6 bases). Germline V CDR1 and CDR2: SGHVS, FNYEAQ. The V gene lost 0 bases and the J gene lost 2 bases, with 14 bases spanning the gap. The CDR3 contains 16 residues. The DNA of the CDR3 is TGTGCCAGCAGCTTAGCCCGGGACATCGTAGCCTACGAGCAGTACTTC. As protein: CASSLARDIVAYEQYF. The whole variable domain, filled in from reference TRBV7-6 and TRBJ2-7, reads GAGVSQSPRYKVTKRGQDVALRCDPISGHVSLYWYRQALGQGPEFLTYFNYEAQQDKSGLPNDRFSAERPEGSISTLTIQRTEQRDSAMYRCASSLARDIVAYEQYFGPGTRLTVT.

This chain joins TRBV6-6 and TRBJ2-3; D uncertain. V was trimmed by 10 bases and J by 2 bases, leaving 16 bases between them. The V gene's germline CDR1 is MNHNY and CDR2 SVGAGI (reference sequence). The CDR3 has 14 amino acids. CDR3 in amino acids: CATLPDGNTDTQYF. DNA of the CDR3: TGTGCCACCCTTCCGGACGGTAACACAGATACGCAGTATTTT.

In the case of this clone: Distinct nucleotide sequences in the sample also encode this CDR3. The chain carries TRBV7-3 and TRBJ2-1, with TRBD2 matching over 7 bases. Germline V gene data show CDR1 as SGHTA and CDR2 as FQGTGA. The CDR3 covers 15 residues. With 2 bases clipped from V and 2 bases from J, the junction kept 3 bases outside the gene matches. CDR3 in amino acids: CASSLGGSAYNEQFF. DNA of the CDR3: TGTGCCAGCAGCTTAGGCGGGAGTGCCTACAATGAGCAGTTCTTC.